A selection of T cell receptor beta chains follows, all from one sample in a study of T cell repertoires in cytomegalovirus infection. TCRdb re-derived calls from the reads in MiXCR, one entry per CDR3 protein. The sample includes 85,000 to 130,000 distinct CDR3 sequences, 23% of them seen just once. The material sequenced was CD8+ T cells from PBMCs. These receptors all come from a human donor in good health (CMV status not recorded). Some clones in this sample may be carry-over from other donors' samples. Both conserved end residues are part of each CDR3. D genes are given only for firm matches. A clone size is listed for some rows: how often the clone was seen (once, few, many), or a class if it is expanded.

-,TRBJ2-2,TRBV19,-,TGTGCCAGTAGGAGGGGGGCGAACACCGGGGAGCTGTTTTTT,CASRRGANTGELFF
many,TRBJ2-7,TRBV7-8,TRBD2,TGTGCCAGCAGCTTAGGGACTAGCGGGTCAGCCTACGAGCAGTACTTC,CASSLGTSGSAYEQYF
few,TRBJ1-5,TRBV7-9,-,TGTGCCAGCAGCTTAGTAGGGGACAATCAGCCCCAGCATTTT,CASSLVGDNQPQHF
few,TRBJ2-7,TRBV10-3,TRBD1,TGTGCCATCAGTGAGCCGGGACAGGGGGCTCTTTCCTACGAGCAGTACTTC,CAISEPGQGALSYEQYF
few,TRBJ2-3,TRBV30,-,TGTGCCTGGAGTGGTTGGAGCACAGATACGCAGTATTTT,CAWSGWSTDTQYF
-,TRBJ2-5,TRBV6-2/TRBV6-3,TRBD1,TGTGCCAGCAATCCTCCGGGACAGGAGGCGACCCAGTACTTC,CASNPPGQEATQYF
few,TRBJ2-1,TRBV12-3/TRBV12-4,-,TGTGCCAGCAGTTTAGCGATTCAGGGCTCCTACAATGAGCAGTTCTTC,CASSLAIQGSYNEQFF
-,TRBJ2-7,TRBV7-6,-,TGTGCCAGCAGTTGGAGCATGGACGAGCAGTACTTC,CASSWSMDEQYF
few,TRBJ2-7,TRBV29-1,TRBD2,TGCAGCGTCGGGACTAGAGGGCCCGTCCACGAGCAGTACTTC,CSVGTRGPVHEQYF
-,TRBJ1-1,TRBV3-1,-,TGTGCCAGCAGCCAAGAAGGCTCCGCGGGGCCACCTGAAGCTTTCTTT,CASSQEGSAGPPEAFF
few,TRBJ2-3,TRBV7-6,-,TGTGCCAGCAGCCCCGCCGGGGGACACAGCACAGATACGCAGTATTTT,CASSPAGGHSTDTQYF
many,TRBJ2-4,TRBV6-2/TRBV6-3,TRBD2,TGTGCCAGCAGTGAGCAGCGGGGGGGTTCGGCCAAAAACATTCAGTACTTC,CASSEQRGGSAKNIQYF
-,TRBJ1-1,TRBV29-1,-,TGCAGCGTTCCCGACAGTGAAGCTTTCTTT,CSVPDSEAFF
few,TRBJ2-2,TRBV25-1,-,TGTGCCAGCAGTGAATATAGTAGCAGATACACCGGGGAGCTGTTTTTT,CASSEYSSRYTGELFF
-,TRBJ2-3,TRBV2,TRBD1,TGTGCCAGCAGTCCGCGGACAGGGGGGACCACAGATACGCAGTATTTT,CASSPRTGGTTDTQYF
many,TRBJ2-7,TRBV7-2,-,TGTGCCAGCAGCGAGGGACCTTACGAGCAGTACTTC,CASSEGPYEQYF
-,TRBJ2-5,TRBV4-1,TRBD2,TGCGCCAGCAGCCAAGTGGCTAGCGGTCCCGACCAAGAGACCCAGTACTTC,CASSQVASGPDQETQYF
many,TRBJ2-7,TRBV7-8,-,TGTGCCAGCAGCACTTTCCTGGAAGGGAACGAGCAGTACTTC,CASSTFLEGNEQYF
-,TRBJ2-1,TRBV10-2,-,TGCGCCAGCAGTGGGGGGATAGTTGCGGGTCAGGTTGAGCAGTTCTTC,CASSGGIVAGQVEQFF
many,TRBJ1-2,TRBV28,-,TGTGCCAGCATAACAGGTGGGGGGGGGGCGGACTATGGCTACACCTTC,CASITGGGGADYGYTF
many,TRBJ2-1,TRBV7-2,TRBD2,TGTGCCAGCAGCCGACCCCCTCCCGGGTTAGCGGGGGTAGAGCAGTTCTTC,CASSRPPPGLAGVEQFF
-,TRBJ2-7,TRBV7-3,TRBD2,TGTGCCAGCAGCCTACCGGGGGGGTACGAGCAGTACTTC,CASSLPGGYEQYF
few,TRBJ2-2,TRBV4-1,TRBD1,TGCGCCAGCAGCCAGACAGGGGCGGACACCGGGGAGCTGTTTTTT,CASSQTGADTGELFF
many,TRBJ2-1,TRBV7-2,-,TGTGCCAGCAAAATTTCCGACAGTGAGCAGTTCTTC,CASKISDSEQFF
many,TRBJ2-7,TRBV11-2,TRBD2,TGTGCCAGCAGCCCCGGGACTAGCGGGAGAAACGAGCAGTACTTC,CASSPGTSGRNEQYF
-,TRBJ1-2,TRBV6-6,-,TGTGCCAGCACCCAGGCGGGGCTTAACTATGGCTACACCTTC,CASTQAGLNYGYTF
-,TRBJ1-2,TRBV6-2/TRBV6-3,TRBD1,TGTGCCAGCAGTTACTCGGACAGGGTGGGTCGCTTTATCTATGGCTACACCTTC,CASSYSDRVGRFIYGYTF
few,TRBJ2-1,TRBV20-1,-,TGCAGTGCCACAAAATTGGACGGAAACAATGAGCAGTTCTTC,CSATKLDGNNEQFF
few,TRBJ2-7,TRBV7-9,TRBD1,TGTGCCAGCAGCTTTCCGGGACAGTACTACGAGCAGTACTTC,CASSFPGQYYEQYF
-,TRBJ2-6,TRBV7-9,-,TGTGCCAGCAGCTCTCAGGCATCTGGGGCCAACGTCCTGACTTTC,CASSSQASGANVLTF
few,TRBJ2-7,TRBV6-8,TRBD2,TGTGCCAGCAGCTACCTTTTGGGTAGCGGGGGGCCTGGATCCTACGAGCAGTACTTC,CASSYLLGSGGPGSYEQYF
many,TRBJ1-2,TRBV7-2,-,TGTGCCAGCGAAGATCCGGGAGCTAGCTATGGCTACACCTTC,CASEDPGASYGYTF
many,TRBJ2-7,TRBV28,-,TGTGCCAGCACCCCACATGGGGGGGCCACCTCATTGGAGCAGTACTTC,CASTPHGGATSLEQYF
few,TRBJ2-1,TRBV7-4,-,TGTGCCAGCAGCCCCGAGGCTAAGCAGTTCTTC,CASSPEAKQFF
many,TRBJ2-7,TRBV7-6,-,TGTGCCAGCTCCACGACTGAGAGCTCCTACGAGCAGTACTTC,CASSTTESSYEQYF
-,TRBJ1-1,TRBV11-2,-,TGTGCCAGCAGTTTGGACAGCCTGGGGGGAGACACTGAAGCTTTCTTT,CASSLDSLGGDTEAFF
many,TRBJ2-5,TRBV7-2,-,TGTGCCAGCAGCTTAAATGGCAGGCAAGAGACCCAGTACTTC,CASSLNGRQETQYF
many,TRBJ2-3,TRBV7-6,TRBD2,TGTGCCAGCAGCGGCCGGACTAGCGGAACGGATACGCAGTATTTT,CASSGRTSGTDTQYF
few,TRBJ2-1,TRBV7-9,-,TGTGCCAGCAGCTCCTCCCTCCTCTTGGGTGAGCAGTTCTTC,CASSSSLLLGEQFF
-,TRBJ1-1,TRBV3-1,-,TGTGCCAGCAGCCAAGTGACAGCCCTGAACACTGAAGCTTTCTTT,CASSQVTALNTEAFF
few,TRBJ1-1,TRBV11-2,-,TGTGCCAGCAGCAAATACCCGGGGGGGCGCATCACTGAAGCTTTCTTT,CASSKYPGGRITEAFF
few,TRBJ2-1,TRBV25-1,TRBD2,TGTGCCAGCAGCCTTGTGGCTAGCGGGGAGAATGAGCAGTTCTTC,CASSLVASGENEQFF
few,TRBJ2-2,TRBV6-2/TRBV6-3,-,TGTGCCAGCAGTCCTCTCGGGTTTGAAGTGACCCTTAACGGCACCGGGGAGCTGTTTTTT,CASSPLGFEVTLNGTGELFF
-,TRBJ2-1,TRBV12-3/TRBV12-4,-,TGTGCCAGCAGTTCACCCCAACAGGGAAATGAGCAGTTCTTC,CASSSPQQGNEQFF
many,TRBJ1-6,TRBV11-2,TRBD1,TGTGCCAGCAGCTCGGGACAGTATAATTCACCCCTCCACTTT,CASSSGQYNSPLHF
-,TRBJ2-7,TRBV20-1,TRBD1,TGCAGTGCAATGGACAGGCCCTCCTACGAGCAGTACTTC,CSAMDRPSYEQYF
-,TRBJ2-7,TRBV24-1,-,TGTGCCACCAGTGCGGGTACTACTAGTGAGCAGTACTTC,CATSAGTTSEQYF
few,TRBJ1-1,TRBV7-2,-,TGTGCCAGCAGCCCGCACAGGGATCACACTGAAGCTTTCTTT,CASSPHRDHTEAFF
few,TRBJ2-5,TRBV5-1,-,TGCGCCAGCAGCTTGGATGGAGGGGTGGTGGAGACCCAGTACTTC,CASSLDGGVVETQYF
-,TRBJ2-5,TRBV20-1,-,TGCAGTGCACCGCCTAGATTCGGGACCCAGTACTTC,CSAPPRFGTQYF
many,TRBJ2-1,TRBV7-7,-,TGTGCTAGCAGCTTAGATCGAGTCAATGAGCAGTTCTTC,CASSLDRVNEQFF
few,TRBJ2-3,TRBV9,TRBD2,TGTGCCAGCTCCTCCAGCGGGGGTTTGGATACGCAGTATTTT,CASSSSGGLDTQYF
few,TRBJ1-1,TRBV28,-,TGTGCCAGCAGTTTGGACAGCCGAGCTTTCTTT,CASSLDSRAFF
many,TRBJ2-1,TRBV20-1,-,TGCAGTGCTCTTAGGGGGGGAGATTTAAATGAGCAGTTCTTC,CSALRGGDLNEQFF
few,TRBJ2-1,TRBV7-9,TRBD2,TGTGCCAGCAGCTTACCGGGGGGAACCTACAATGAGCAGTTCTTC,CASSLPGGTYNEQFF
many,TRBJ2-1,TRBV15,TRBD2,TGTGCCACCAGCAGAGAGACCTTAGCGGGGGTTTACAATGAGCAGTTCTTC,CATSRETLAGVYNEQFF
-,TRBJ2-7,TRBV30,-,TGTGCCTGGAACCAGGGACTCTACGAGCAGTACTTC,CAWNQGLYEQYF
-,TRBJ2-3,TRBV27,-,TGTGCCACACGAGGCGGCCAGACCACAGCATACACAGATACGCAGTATTTT,CATRGGQTTAYTDTQYF
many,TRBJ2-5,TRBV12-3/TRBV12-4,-,TGTGCCAGCAGATTACAGGGAAGTGGCCAAGAGACCCAGTACTTC,CASRLQGSGQETQYF